The clone carrying this TCR beta chain has just a few counts. The data stem from a study of blood T cells in healthy people across ages. V was clipped by 6 bases and J by 7 bases, with 25 bases between them. CDR1 and CDR2 from the germline V gene are MNHEY and SVGAGI. This CDR3 comprises 17 residues. A sample-barcoded 5' primer and a J-beta primer mix were used in a second PCR of roughly 7 to 11 cycles. A single record per CDR3 protein comes from TCRdb applying MiXCR to the 5' RACE reads. The sample carries some 1.6 million distinct CDR3 sequences, 30% to 35% recorded once. Specimen: blood. This clonotype was sampled from a woman younger than 45 in good health. The chain is built from TRBV6-5 and TRBJ2-1; D is possibly TRBD2 (6 bases). In nucleotides, the CDR3 is TGTGCCAGCAGCTCCTCCGGGGCCCGGGGAGGTAGGAATGAGCAGTTCTTC. Encoded protein: CASSSSGARGGRNEQFF.